Included here is one T cell receptor (beta chain) sequence, with context. This clonotype was found a few times. Its antigen remains unidentified. No much larger clone exists at a distance of one base, and base qualities are not known. These data originate in a study of T-cell memory formation after mild COVID-19 (dated by TCRdb to the early 2020s). Background on the whole study: Most TCR sequence clusters were specific to one of the two donors. Longitudinal TCRalpha and TCRbeta repertoire sequencing tracked T-cell clones expanding and contracting after mild COVID-19 in two donors. The cohort was made up of two young adult volunteers, one female and one male, who were previously healthy. General study outcomes and caveats: SARS-CoV-2 specificity was not confirmed for the second-wave clones peaking on day 37. Some responding clones were found in pre-infection memory, which suggests that pre-existing cross-reactive memory T cells took part in the SARS-CoV-2 response. Contracting CD4+ clones were found mainly in CM and EM memory subsets, while CD8+ clones were enriched in EMRA. Clones that contracted from day 15 to 85 showed balanced CD4/CD8 phenotypes, whereas a second wave of clones that expanded from day 15 to 37 leaned towards CD4+. The study covered only two mild cases, and larger cohorts including severe cases with pre-infection samples were considered necessary.

Its CDR3 holds 15 amino acids, cysteine through phenylalanine. The CDR3 DNA has 45 bases and is translated from base 1. V gives up 0 bases and J gives up 2 bases, and the segment between their germline ends measures 10 bases. The germline V gene (reference sequence) yields LNHNV for CDR1 and YYDKDF for CDR2. The data were produced on an Illumina NovaSeq 6000. Using 5'RACE with constant-segment primers, TCRalpha and TCRbeta cDNA libraries were constructed, with sample barcodes and unique molecular identifiers added in the process. RNA was extracted from every sample with Trizol reagent. Libraries were amplified in two PCR steps, with a second sample barcode and Illumina TruSeq adapters added in the second step. Sequencing of the libraries was done on an Illumina NovaSeq, producing 2 x 150 bp paired-end reads. For the original study's pipeline: With migec v1.2.7, reads were demultiplexed and then collapsed into UMI-guided consensus sequences. Using mixcr v2.1.11, UMI consensuses were aligned to TRA and TRB V and J templates and then assembled into clonotypes. A clonotype was counted as expanded or contracted only when both edgeR and NoisET called the clonotype significant, with the noise models trained on biological replicates. edgeR calls used a false discovery rate-adjusted p below 0.01 and a log2 fold-change threshold of 1. PCA with hierarchical clustering of max-normalized trajectories of the 1000 most abundant clonotypes was used as exploratory dynamics analysis. Separately sequenced CD4+ and CD8+ repertoires were used to assign a CD4 or CD8 phenotype to each responding clone. TCRdb reprocessing: public reads trimmed at Q25 with fastp, clones called with MiXCR, in-frame beta chains kept. CDR3 protein duplicates are merged, each entry listing the most common genes and DNA. V and J calls and clone size were set by TCRdb, not the authors. This sample is represented by about half a million distinct CDR3 sequences; 15% to 20% of them were singletons. More than 9% of the sample is in the top ten clones.

Ficoll-Paque density gradient centrifugation was the method used to isolate PBMCs. Sequenced sample: PBMCs or a T cell subset sorted from them (not recorded which). This receptor was taken from an adult woman who had mild COVID-19 (a few samples of this study predate the infection). The sample titles of this study are shuffled in the database, so cell type and time point are left out; the donor was told from shared clones. This sequence uses TRBV15 and TRBJ1-1; the D gene is unclear. The DNA is as follows: TGTGCCACCAGCAGAGATGCAGGATTAAACACTGAAGCTTTCTTT. Its product reads: CATSRDAGLNTEAFF.